The next 26 T cell receptor beta chains were all read from a single sample in a study of OX40 agonist ivuxolimab in advanced cancers. Some clones are missing from TCRdb's copy, which holds only in-frame ones; the method was immunoSEQ multiplex PCR. The sample consists of tens of thousands of clones, approximately 89% of them appearing once. This specimen was CD4+ or CD8+ T cells sorted from blood, taken in a trial of the OX40 agonist ivuxolimab. The receptor set was obtained from an adult with an advanced solid tumor such as melanoma, head and neck, liver or kidney cancer.

This clone was recorded once. The V and J genes are TRBV19 and TRBJ2-2; 8 bases align to TRBD1. After removal of 3 bases from V and 3 bases from J, the junction contained 6 bases not matched to a gene. The CDR3 has 16 residues. Looked up from germline, CDR1 is LNHDA and CDR2 is SQIVND (reference sequence). In DNA form, the CDR3 reads TGTGCCAGTAGTATTCCCCAGGGGGCTTACACCGGGGAGCTGTTTTTT. Protein sequence: CASSIPQGAYTGELFF. Drawing the rest from reference TRBV19 and TRBJ2-2, the complete variable domain is DGGITQSPKYLFRKEGQNVTLSCEQNLNHDAMYWYRQDPGQGLRLIYYSQIVNDFQKGDIAEGYSVSREKKESFPLTVTSAQKNPTAFYLCASSIPQGAYTGELFFGEGSRLTVL.

V and J are TRBV5-1 and TRBJ1-1, with D unresolved. Per germline, CDR1 SGHRS and CDR2 YFSETQ. Trimming shortened V by 0 bases and J by 8 bases, and 8 bases separated the two germline ends. This CDR3 has 12 amino acids. CDR3 nucleotide sequence: TGCGCCAGCAGCTTGGCCGGCAGAGAAGCTTTCTTT. Amino acid sequence: CASSLAGREAFF.

The chain uses TRBV5-4 and TRBJ1-2, with D unclear. Germline lookup yields CDR1 SGHNT and CDR2 YYREEE (reference sequence). V was cut by 4 bases and J by 8 bases, with 12 bases left in between. CDR3 length: 12 residues. CDR3 in DNA: TGTGCCAGCAGCATGGAGGTAGGCGGCTACACCTTC. This sequence encodes CASSMEVGGYTF.

The rearrangement links TRBV27 to TRBJ1-2, with D unclear. The CDR3 is made up of 13 amino acids. Germline V gene sequence: CDR1 MNHEY, CDR2 SMNVEV (reference sequence). Trimming took off 3 bases at V and 2 bases at J, with 7 bases between the two ends. The CDR3, as DNA: TGTGCCAGCAGTTTGAGAGGGAACTATGGCTACACCTTC. This translates into CASSLRGNYGYTF.

The chain is built from TRBV11-3 and TRBJ2-5; D is possibly TRBD2 (6 bases). V lost 5 bases to trimming and J lost 4 bases, with 11 bases between them. The CDR3 length is 13 residues. Germline V CDR1 and CDR2: SGHNT, YENEEA. The CDR3 bases are TGTGCCAGCAGCCGGGGGAGTTCAGAGACCCAGTACTTC. Protein sequence: CASSRGSSETQYF. Full variable domain (remainder filled in from reference TRBV11-3 and TRBJ2-5): EAGVVQSPRYKIIEKKQPVAFWCNPISGHNTLYWYLQNLGQGPELLIRYENEEAVDDSQLPKDRFSAERLKGVDSTLKIQPAELGDSAVYLCASSRGSSETQYFGPGTRLLVL.

V is TRBV18 and J is TRBJ2-5; D unclear. Trimming left V 0 bases short and J 2 bases short, with 4 bases between. Looked up from germline, CDR1 is KGHSH and CDR2 is LQKENI. CDR3 length: 13 residues. DNA for the CDR3: TGTGCCAGCTCACCACCGGCTCAAGAGACCCAGTACTTC. Protein: CASSPPAQETQYF.

This chain links TRBV27 with TRBJ2-2, with 15 bases matching TRBD2. Looked up from germline, CDR1 is MNHEY and CDR2 is SMNVEV (reference sequence). The ends lost 0 bases at V and 5 bases at J; junction bases unmatched: 1. This CDR3 has 17 residues. The CDR3 spells CASSLSGTSGGTGELFF. The CDR3 bases are TGTGCCAGCAGTTTATCCGGGACTAGCGGGGGGACCGGGGAGCTGTTTTTT.

The V call is TRBV19, the J call TRBJ1-2, with D tentatively TRBD1 (5 bases). The CDR3 has 14 residues. Trimming removed 3 bases from V and 4 bases from J, with 12 bases in between. The V gene's germline CDR1 is LNHDA and CDR2 SQIVND (reference sequence). CDR3 residues: CASSIPRDGYGYTF. CDR3 bases: TGTGCCAGTAGTATTCCCAGGGATGGCTATGGCTACACCTTC.

This rearrangement joins TRBV5-4 to TRBJ2-7, with D uncertain. The CDR3 loop spans 14 amino acids. From germline, CDR1 is SGHNT and CDR2 YYREEE (reference sequence). V dropped 2 bases and J dropped 4 bases, with 13 bases sitting between them. The chain's CDR3 is CASSFTYNSYEQYF. The CDR3, as DNA: TGTGCCAGCAGCTTTACTTACAATTCTTACGAGCAGTACTTC.

V and J are TRBV19 and TRBJ1-2, with 8 bases that match TRBD1. The junction had 9 bases not matched to a gene; V was cut back by 7 bases and J by 8 bases. Germline V gene lookup returns CDR1 LNHDA and CDR2 SQIVND (reference sequence). There are 13 residues in the CDR3. DNA for the CDR3: TGTGCCAGTACCACAGGACAGGGCTGGGGCTACACCTTC. This gives the protein CASTTGQGWGYTF.

The chain recombines TRBV30 with TRBJ1-1, with 8 nucleotides matching TRBD1. V lost 5 bases to trimming and J lost 1 base; unmatched junction nucleotides: 12. The CDR3 runs 16 residues. Germline V gene data show CDR1 as GTSNPN and CDR2 as SVGIG (reference sequence). The CDR3 loop reads CAWGPGRGPKNTEAFF. The CDR3 DNA reads TGTGCCTGGGGCCCAGGCAGGGGGCCGAAGAACACTGAAGCTTTCTTT.

The J gene is TRBJ1-5, the V gene TRBV30; TRBD1 aligns across 7 bases. This CDR3 has 15 amino acids. Unmatched junction bases numbered 5, after V lost 0 bases and J lost 3 bases. The germline V gene encodes CDR1 GTSNPN and CDR2 SVGIG (reference sequence). CDR3 amino acids: CAWSVRDSYNQPQHF. In DNA form, the CDR3 reads TGTGCCTGGAGTGTAAGGGACAGCTACAATCAGCCCCAGCATTTT.

The chain couples TRBV11-3 to TRBJ2-3, with D unresolved. The CDR3 loop spans 12 amino acids. The germline gives CDR1 SGHNT, CDR2 YENEEA. Trimming removed 5 bases at V and 4 bases at J, with 7 bases between. CDR3 region: CASSQDPDTQYF. In DNA, the CDR3 is TGTGCCAGCAGCCAGGACCCAGATACGCAGTATTTT.

A single count supports this clone. Written as DNA, the CDR3 is TGTGCCAGCTCATCGGGACTAGCGGGGCAGACCCAGTATTTT. Translated: CASSSGLAGQTQYF. The rearrangement joins TRBV18 to TRBJ2-3; 13 bases map to TRBD2. Germline lookup yields CDR1 KGHSH and CDR2 LQKENI. The CDR3 totals 14 residues. V shed 5 bases, J shed 12 bases, and the junction held 8 bases outside the gene matches.

The V gene is TRBV18, the J gene TRBJ2-7, with D unclear. Germline V gives CDR1 KGHSH, CDR2 LQKENI. The CDR3 is made up of 13 amino acids. With 2 bases removed from V and 5 bases from J, the gap between germline ends came to 10 bases. The CDR3 nucleotides are TGTGCCAGCTCACCAGGGAATATGAACGAGCAGTACTTC. Translation: CASSPGNMNEQYF. Full variable domain (rest looked up from reference TRBV18 and TRBJ2-7): NAGVMQNPRHLVRRRGQEARLRCSPMKGHSHVYWYRQLPEEGLKFMVYLQKENIIDESGMPKERFSAEFPKEGPSILRIQQVVRGDSAAYFCASSPGNMNEQYFGPGTRLTVT.

The chain uses TRBV7-2 and TRBJ1-5; TRBD1 is a possible D gene (6 bases). CDR1 and CDR2 from the germline V gene are SGHTA and FQGNSA. This CDR3 comprises 16 residues. V lost 3 bases and J 0 bases, leaving 12 bases between the germline ends. The CDR3 loop is CASSLDSLSSNQPQHF. CDR3 nucleotides: TGTGCCAGCAGCTTGGACAGCTTGAGTAGCAATCAGCCCCAGCATTTT. Filled out from reference TRBV7-2 and TRBJ1-5, the complete variable domain reads GAGVSQSPSNKVTEKGKDVELRCDPISGHTALYWYRQSLGQGLEFLIYFQGNSAPDKSGLPSDRFSAERTGGSVSTLTIQRTQQEDSAVYLCASSLDSLSSNQPQHFGDGTRLSIL.

The chain employs TRBV10-2 and TRBJ1-1; D is ambiguous. Germline V gene sequence: CDR1 WSHSY, CDR2 SAAADI. The length of the CDR3 is 14 residues. The germline V and J ends were trimmed by 2 bases and 1 base, with 8 bases remaining between them. In nucleotides, the CDR3 is TGCGCCAGCAGTGAGATCGCAGGGAACACTGAAGCTTTCTTT. It specifies CASSEIAGNTEAFF.

The J gene is TRBJ1-2, the V gene TRBV6-5; tentatively, D is TRBD1 (5 bases). The CDR3 has 14 amino acids. Per germline, CDR1 MNHEY and CDR2 SVGAGI. With 7 bases removed from V and 7 bases from J, the gap between germline ends came to 19 bases. CDR3 sequence (DNA): TGTGCCAGCACCCCAGGGCCCACTCAAAGTGGCTACACCTTC. Its protein is CASTPGPTQSGYTF.

Of note for this clone: The junction departs from germline at one end; a sequencing error may be responsible. The rearrangement uses TRBV9 and TRBJ2-5, with 14 bases fitting TRBD2. The CDR3 is 16 amino acids. Germline CDR1 reads SGDLS; CDR2 reads YYNGEE. The CDR3 region has the DNA TGTGCCGGCAGCCCCCGACTAGCGGGGGGGCAAGAGACCCAGTACTTC. It is translated as CAGSPRLAGGQETQYF. Full variable domain (missing parts from reference TRBV9 and TRBJ2-5): DSGVTQTPKHLITATGQRVTLRCSPRSGDLSVYWYQQSLDQGLQFLIQYYNGEERAKGNILERFSAQQFPDLHSELNLSSLELGDSALYFCAGSPRLAGGQETQYFGPGTRLLVL.

The V call is TRBV28, the J call TRBJ2-7, with TRBD1 as a possible D gene (6 bases). Per the germline V gene, CDR1 is MDHEN and CDR2 is SYDVKM. The V end lost 6 bases, the J end lost 4 bases, and 10 bases lay between the germline ends. This CDR3 has 12 residues. The CDR3 sequence: CASSLQGYEQYF. CDR3 DNA: TGTGCCAGCAGCCTACAGGGATACGAGCAGTACTTC.

The chain joins TRBV30 to TRBJ2-5; TRBD2 agrees at 8 bases. After removal of 5 bases from V and 1 base from J, the junction contained 6 bases not matched to a gene. The CDR3 length is 14 residues. The germline gives CDR1 GTSNPN, CDR2 SVGIG (reference sequence). CDR3 nucleotide sequence: TGTGCCTGGGAGGCAGCGGGGGCCCAAGAGACCCAGTACTTC. The encoded protein is CAWEAAGAQETQYF.

The chain uses TRBV10-3 and TRBJ1-6, with 9 bases that match TRBD1. The V and J ends lost 2 bases and 6 bases, in that order; junction bases with no gene match: 5. CDR1 is ENHRY, CDR2 SYGVKD, per germline. CDR3 length equals 16 residues. CDR3 nucleotides: TGTGCCATCAGTGAGGGGACAGGGACTGGTAATTCACCCCTCCACTTT. This gives the protein CAISEGTGTGNSPLHF.

The chain joins TRBV28 to TRBJ1-4; D may be TRBD1 (5 bases). This CDR3 has 14 residues. CDR1 and CDR2 from the germline V gene are MDHEN and SYDVKM. V was cut by 7 bases and J by 8 bases, with 17 bases left in between. CDR3 sequence: CASTDGGGREKLFF. CDR3 bases: TGTGCCAGCACGGACGGGGGAGGGCGGGAAAAACTGTTTTTT.

V usage is TRBV27 and J usage is TRBJ2-5, with 8 nucleotides matching TRBD1. CDR3 length: 13 amino acids. Germline V gives CDR1 MNHEY, CDR2 SMNVEV (reference sequence). The V gene end was trimmed by 7 bases and the J gene end by 4 bases; junction bases not matched to a gene: 5. CDR3 DNA: TGTGCCAGCAAGCAACAGGGGGGAGAGACCCAGTACTTC. Residues: CASKQQGGETQYF.

This chain connects TRBV30 to TRBJ2-1; 7 nucleotides align to TRBD2. The CDR3 is 15 residues long. The germline V gene has CDR1 GTSNPN and CDR2 SVGIG (reference sequence). J gave up 0 bases and V 0 bases, and 2 bases lay outside the gene matches. CDR3 loop: CAWSVGGSSYNEQFF. For the CDR3, the DNA is TGTGCCTGGAGTGTCGGGGGGAGCTCCTACAATGAGCAGTTCTTC.

The chain recombines TRBV7-9 with TRBJ2-7; 14 bases line up with TRBD2. V shed 5 bases, J shed 3 bases, and the junction held 15 bases outside the gene matches. The CDR3 loop spans 19 amino acids. Germline values: CDR1 SEHNR, CDR2 FQNEAQ (reference sequence). This CDR3 reads CASSRGGGTSGGKGYEQYF. CDR3 in DNA: TGTGCCAGCAGCCGCGGGGGTGGGACTAGCGGGGGCAAAGGCTACGAGCAGTACTTC. Supplemented by reference TRBV7-9 and TRBJ2-7, the full variable domain reads DTGVSQNPRHKITKRGQNVTFRCDPISEHNRLYWYRQTLGQGPEFLTYFQNEAQLEKSRLLSDRFSAERPKGSFSTLEIQRTEQGDSAMYLCASSRGGGTSGGKGYEQYFGPGTRLTVT.